This T cell receptor (beta chain) stems from a study of cytomegalovirus exposure and HLA in healthy donors. Whole-study results and caveats: A likely sequencing artifact accounted for one observed cluster of highly shared sequence variants.

V shed 1 base, J shed 2 bases, and the junction held 9 bases outside the gene matches. This CDR3 contains 17 residues. CDR1 is SEHNR, CDR2 FQNEAQ, per germline (reference sequence). 60 Vbeta and 13 Jbeta primers were used in PCR. Profiling relied on immunoSEQ multiplex PCR, and the TCRdb table lists in-frame clones only, not all of them. The repertoire holds 100,000 or so clones, with approximately 78% as singletons. Notes on this clone: Its specificity is unknown.

This clonotype originated in a woman in her forties in good health and CMV-seropositive. The specimen sequenced was PBMCs. The chain carries TRBV7-9 and TRBJ2-5; 8 positions match TRBD2. CDR3 DNA: TGTGCCAGCAGCTTAGACGCGATAGCGGGACTACAAGAGACCCAGTACTTC. This gives the protein CASSLDAIAGLQETQYF.